These 15 T cell receptor beta chains were all obtained from the same sample, sequenced in a study of blood T cell repertoires in COVID-19. TCRdb's copy holds only in-frame clones and misses some; the assay was immunoSEQ multiplex PCR. The table shows 270,000 or so clones, with 80% to 90% occurring only once. Sequences were obtained from peripheral blood. These receptors were taken from a woman in her forties who had recovered from COVID-19.

This rearrangement joins TRBV6-1 to TRBJ2-2, with a possible D match to TRBD2 (7 bases). The V end was cut by 4 bases, the J end by 7 bases, with 19 bases between. CDR3 length: 16 residues. From germline, CDR1 is MNHNS and CDR2 SASEGT. The CDR3 protein is CASSGVGGRLGGELFF. The DNA for the CDR3 is TGTGCCAGCAGTGGCGTCGGGGGGCGCTTAGGCGGGGAGCTGTTTTTT.

This sequence joins TRBV12-5 and TRBJ1-1; D gene unclear. Trimming took 0 bases from V and 2 from J, leaving 16 bases between them. Germline CDR1 and CDR2: LGHNT and FRNRAP. The CDR3 is 17 amino acids. The CDR3 region is CASGLVFGVGANTEAFF. As DNA, the CDR3 is TGTGCTAGTGGTTTGGTTTTTGGTGTTGGAGCTAACACTGAAGCTTTCTTT.

CDR3 nucleotides: TGTGCCAGCAGCCGCCGCCGGGGAGGCGGCTCCTACGAGCAGTACTTC. It encodes CASSRRRGGGSYEQYF. V is TRBV13 and J is TRBJ2-7, with D possibly matching TRBD2 (6 bases). The CDR3 extends over 16 amino acids. Looked up from germline, CDR1 is PRHDT and CDR2 is FYEKMQ (reference sequence). V lost 5 bases and J 0 bases, leaving 17 bases between the germline ends.

There are a few counts of this clone. The J gene is TRBJ1-4, the V gene TRBV6-1; TRBD1 might be the D (6 bases). CDR3 size: 15 residues. Germline V gene sequence: CDR1 MNHNS, CDR2 SASEGT. V lost 3 bases and J 8 bases, leaving 16 bases between the germline ends. As DNA, the CDR3 is TGTGCCAGCAGTGATACGGCAGGGGCAGGAGAAAAACTGTTTTTT. Protein: CASSDTAGAGEKLFF.

A single count supports this clone. The chain is built from TRBV4-1 and TRBJ2-1, with 8 bases matching TRBD2. This CDR3 has 17 amino acids. J gave up 7 bases and V 2 bases, and 13 bases lay outside the gene matches. Per the germline V gene, CDR1 is MGHRA and CDR2 is YSYEKL. The CDR3 nucleotides are TGCGCCAGCAGCCAACGCCCAGAGGCTAGCGGGCCTAATGAGCAGTTCTTC. Translated: CASSQRPEASGPNEQFF.

This chain joins TRBV7-8 and TRBJ1-5; TRBD1 might be the D (6 bases). Trimming stripped 1 base from V and 5 bases from J, with 12 bases between. The CDR3 is 15 amino acids. The V gene's germline CDR1 is SGHVS and CDR2 FQNEAQ. The CDR3 DNA follows: TGTGCCAGCAGCTTAGGGGTAACAGGGTATCAGCCCCAGCATTTT. Its protein product is CASSLGVTGYQPQHF.

This clone was counted a few times. One junction end does not reproduce the germline sequence, and a read error may be involved. V usage is TRBV7-9 and J usage is TRBJ2-2; 7 nucleotides agree with TRBD2. CDR1 is SEHNR and CDR2 is FQNEAQ in the germline V gene (reference sequence). This CDR3 is 15 amino acids long. CDR3 in DNA: TGTGCCAGCAGCCTAGCAGGGACTACGGCCGGGGAGCTGTTTTTT. It codes for CASSLAGTTAGELFF.

V usage is TRBV5-5 and J usage is TRBJ1-2; no reliable D call. Trimming pared 5 bases from V and 8 bases from J, leaving 16 bases between. CDR1 SGHKS and CDR2 YYEKEE come from the germline V gene (reference sequence). The CDR3 totals 13 residues. CDR3 DNA: TGTGCCAGCAGTTTACAGTTGGCCGAAGGCTACACCTTC. Protein sequence: CASSLQLAEGYTF.

The chain is built from TRBV4-1 and TRBJ1-3; D might be TRBD1 (5 bases). The CDR3 extends over 15 amino acids. Germline V gene lookup returns CDR1 MGHRA and CDR2 YSYEKL. V was trimmed by 1 base and J by 0 bases, leaving 7 bases between them. The CDR3 DNA sequence: TGCGCCAGCAGCCAAGTCGGGGGCTCTGGAAACACCATATATTTT. Protein product: CASSQVGGSGNTIYF.

This clone was detected only once. The rearrangement uses TRBV7-9 and TRBJ1-1; D is ambiguous. This CDR3 has 14 amino acids. From germline, CDR1 is SEHNR and CDR2 FQNEAQ (reference sequence). The V gene lost 0 bases and the J gene lost 7 bases, with 12 bases spanning the gap. CDR3 region: CASSLASTRVEAFF. The CDR3 DNA follows: TGTGCCAGCAGCTTAGCTAGTACGAGGGTTGAAGCTTTCTTT.

This chain uses TRBV12-3 or TRBV12-4 with TRBJ1-2, with 7 bases aligning to TRBD1. The CDR3 spans 13 residues. Trimming removed 7 bases from V and 4 bases from J; junction bases left unmatched: 6. CDR3 region: CASTSGQFYGYTF. As DNA, the CDR3 is TGTGCCAGCACCTCGGGACAGTTCTATGGCTACACCTTC.

The V gene is TRBV19, the J gene TRBJ2-7, with a weak D call TRBD2 (5 bases). Trimming stripped 2 bases from V and 3 bases from J, with 8 bases between. Germline CDR1 and CDR2: LNHDA and SQIVND (reference sequence). This CDR3 is 13 amino acids long. The DNA for the CDR3 is TGTGCCAGTAGTATAATGGCGGGCTACGAGCAGTACGTC. Its translation is CASSIMAGYEQYV.

The V call is TRBV7-8, the J call TRBJ1-2; 7 bases align to TRBD1. Trimming at V came to 5 bases and at J to 7 bases, leaving 13 bases not matched to a gene. The CDR3 length is 15 residues. Looked up from germline, CDR1 is SGHVS and CDR2 is FQNEAQ. The CDR3 loop is CASSPSTGRAAGYTF. In DNA form, the CDR3 reads TGTGCCAGCAGCCCCTCGACAGGGAGAGCGGCTGGCTACACCTTC.

This clone was counted a single time. The chain couples TRBV11-2 to TRBJ2-1; TRBD2 agrees at 14 bases. The CDR3 has 17 residues. With 5 bases clipped from V and 8 bases from J, the junction kept 11 bases outside the gene matches. Germline V gives CDR1 SGHAT, CDR2 FQNNGV. The CDR3 loop reads CASSPGLAGEGGDEQFF. DNA for the CDR3: TGTGCCAGCAGCCCGGGACTAGCGGGAGAGGGAGGGGATGAGCAGTTCTTC.

The chain has TRBV28 and TRBJ2-1, with 7 bases lining up with TRBD2. The CDR3 runs to 13 residues. From germline, CDR1 is MDHEN and CDR2 SYDVKM. Losses at the gene ends were 1 base for V and 14 bases for J; bases not matched to a gene: 8. The CDR3 sequence is CASSLSTPRGEFF. CDR3 coding DNA: TGTGCCAGCAGTTTATCCACACCACGGGGGGAGTTCTTC.